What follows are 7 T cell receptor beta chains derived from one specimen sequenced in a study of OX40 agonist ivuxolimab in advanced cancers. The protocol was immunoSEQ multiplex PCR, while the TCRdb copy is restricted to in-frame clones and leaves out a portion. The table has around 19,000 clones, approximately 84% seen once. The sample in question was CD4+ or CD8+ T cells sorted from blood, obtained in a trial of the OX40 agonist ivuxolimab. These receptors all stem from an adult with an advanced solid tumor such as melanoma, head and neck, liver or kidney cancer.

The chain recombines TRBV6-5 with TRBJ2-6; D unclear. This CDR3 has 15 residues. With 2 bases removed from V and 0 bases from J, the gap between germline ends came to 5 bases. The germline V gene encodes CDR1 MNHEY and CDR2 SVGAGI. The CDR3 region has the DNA TGTGCCAGCAGTTACGAAGGCTCTGGGGCCAACGTCCTGACTTTC. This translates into CASSYEGSGANVLTF.

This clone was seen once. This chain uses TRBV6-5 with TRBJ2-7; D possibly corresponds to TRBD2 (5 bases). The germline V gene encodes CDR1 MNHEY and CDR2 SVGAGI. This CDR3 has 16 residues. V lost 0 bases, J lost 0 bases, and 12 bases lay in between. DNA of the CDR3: TGTGCCAGCAGTTACTCGATGTACACTAGCTCCTACGAGCAGTACTTC. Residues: CASSYSMYTSSYEQYF.

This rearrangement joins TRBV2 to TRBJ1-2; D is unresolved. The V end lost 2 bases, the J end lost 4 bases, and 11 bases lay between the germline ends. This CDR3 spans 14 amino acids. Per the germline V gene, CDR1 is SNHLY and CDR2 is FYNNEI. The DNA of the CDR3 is TGTGCCAGCAGTGAAATCGGACTGGGCTATGGCTACACCTTC. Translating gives CASSEIGLGYGYTF.

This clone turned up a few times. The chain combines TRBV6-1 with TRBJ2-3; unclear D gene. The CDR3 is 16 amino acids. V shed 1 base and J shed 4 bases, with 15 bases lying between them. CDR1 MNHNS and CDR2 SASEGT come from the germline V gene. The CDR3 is CASSEDPSAAADTQYF. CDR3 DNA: TGTGCCAGCAGTGAAGATCCGAGTGCGGCGGCAGATACGCAGTATTTT.

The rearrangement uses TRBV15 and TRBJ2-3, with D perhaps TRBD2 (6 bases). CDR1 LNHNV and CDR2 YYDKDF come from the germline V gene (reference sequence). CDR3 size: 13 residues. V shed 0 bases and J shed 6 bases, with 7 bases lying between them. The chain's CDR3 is CATSREAGDTQYF. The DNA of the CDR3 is TGTGCCACCAGCAGAGAGGCGGGGGATACGCAGTATTTT. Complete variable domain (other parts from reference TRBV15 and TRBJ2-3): DAMVIQNPRYQVTQFGKPVTLSCSQTLNHNVMYWYQQKSSQAPKLLFHYYDKDFNNEADTPDNFQSRRPNTSFCFLDIRSPGLGDTAMYLCATSREAGDTQYFGPGTRLTVL.

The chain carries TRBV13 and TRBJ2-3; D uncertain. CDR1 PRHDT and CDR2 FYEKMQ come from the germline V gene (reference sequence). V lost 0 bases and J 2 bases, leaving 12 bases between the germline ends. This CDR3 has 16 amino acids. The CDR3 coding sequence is TGTGCCAGCAGCTTAGGAGACTGGGGTTCCACAGATACGCAGTATTTT. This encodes CASSLGDWGSTDTQYF.

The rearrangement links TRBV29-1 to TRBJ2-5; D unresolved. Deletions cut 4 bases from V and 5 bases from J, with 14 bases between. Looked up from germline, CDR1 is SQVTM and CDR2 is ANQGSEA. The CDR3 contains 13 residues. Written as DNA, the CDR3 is TGCAGCGTTGTAATCTGGCAGTCGGAGACCCAGTACTTC. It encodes CSVVIWQSETQYF.